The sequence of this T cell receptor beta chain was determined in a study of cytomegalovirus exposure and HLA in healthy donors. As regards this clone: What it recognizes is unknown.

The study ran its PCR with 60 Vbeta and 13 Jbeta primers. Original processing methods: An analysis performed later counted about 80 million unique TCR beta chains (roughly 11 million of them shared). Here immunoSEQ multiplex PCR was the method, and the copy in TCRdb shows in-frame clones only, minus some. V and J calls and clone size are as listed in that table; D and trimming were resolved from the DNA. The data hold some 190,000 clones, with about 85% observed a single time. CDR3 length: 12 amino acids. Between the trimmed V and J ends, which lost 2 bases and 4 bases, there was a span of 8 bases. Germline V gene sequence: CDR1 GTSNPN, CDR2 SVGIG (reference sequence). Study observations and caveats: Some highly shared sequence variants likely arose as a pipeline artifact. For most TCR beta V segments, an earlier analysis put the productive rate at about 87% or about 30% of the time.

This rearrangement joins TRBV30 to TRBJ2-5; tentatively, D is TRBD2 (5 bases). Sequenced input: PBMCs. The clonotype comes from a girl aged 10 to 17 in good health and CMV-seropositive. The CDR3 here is CAWSNEGETQYF. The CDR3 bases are TGTGCCTGGAGTAACGAGGGAGAGACCCAGTACTTC.